The 21 T cell receptor beta chains presented below share a single source sample, sequenced in a study of PD-1 blockade in classical Hodgkin lymphoma. Relapses following autologous stem cell transplantation were seen in all patients, with brentuximab vedotin exposure varying. Some clones are missing from TCRdb's copy, which holds only in-frame ones; the method was immunoSEQ multiplex PCR. Here the sample spans some 15,000 clones, around 80% being singletons. Sequencing was performed on peripheral blood mononuclear cells (PBMCs), taken before the second cycle of nivolumab. The receptors originated from a human donor with classical Hodgkin lymphoma.

This sequence joins TRBV13 and TRBJ2-5; the D gene is possibly TRBD1 (6 bases). V was pared by 5 bases and J by 1 base, with 20 bases between. This CDR3 contains 17 residues. Germline CDR1 is PRHDT and CDR2 is FYEKMQ (reference sequence). CDR3 DNA: TGTGCCAGCAGCGAACGTAGAGGGGGACCGCTCCAAGAGACCCAGTACTTC. Amino acid sequence: CASSERRGGPLQETQYF.

V and J are TRBV10-3 and TRBJ2-3; 7 bases line up with TRBD1. With V trimmed by 6 bases and J by 0 bases, 0 bases remained unmatched. In germline, CDR1 is ENHRY, CDR2 SYGVKD. This CDR3 region has 13 residues. CDR3 sequence: CAIRGQSTDTQYF. The CDR3 coding sequence is TGTGCCATCAGGGGACAGAGCACAGATACGCAGTATTTT.

This chain connects TRBV5-4 to TRBJ2-2, with a possible D match to TRBD1 (5 bases). CDR3 length: 15 amino acids. CDR1 and CDR2 (germline): SGHNT, YYREEE (reference sequence). The V end was cut by 0 bases, the J end by 4 bases, with 10 bases between. This CDR3 is CASSLGGQGTGELFF. The CDR3 nucleotides are TGTGCCAGCAGCTTGGGGGGTCAGGGCACCGGGGAGCTGTTTTTT.

The V gene is TRBV28, the J gene TRBJ1-2; no definite D call. This CDR3 has 12 amino acids. V was cut by 4 bases and J by 8 bases, with 11 bases left in between. In germline, CDR1 is MDHEN, CDR2 SYDVKM. CDR3 loop: CASSSSRGGYTF. CDR3 sequence (DNA): TGTGCCAGCAGTTCCTCCCGAGGGGGCTACACCTTC.

This clone was observed a handful of times. This chain connects TRBV10-3 to TRBJ1-2, with unresolved D. The CDR3 totals 12 residues. CDR1 ENHRY and CDR2 SYGVKD come from the germline V gene. Trimming pared 10 bases from V and 1 base from J, leaving 10 bases between. The CDR3 DNA sequence: TGTGCCACCAACCAGCTTAACTATGGCTACACCTTC. Translating gives CATNQLNYGYTF.

V and J are TRBV10-3 and TRBJ1-1; TRBD1 matches 7 bases. The CDR3 loop spans 12 amino acids. Trimming took 5 bases from V and 11 from J; bases not matched to a gene: 8. Germline lookup yields CDR1 ENHRY and CDR2 SYGVKD. CDR3 bases: TGTGCCATCAGTACCCCGACAGGGTTGGCTTTCTTT. Translated, it gives CAISTPTGLAFF.

This clone was seen only once. This chain joins TRBV11-2 and TRBJ2-7, with D maybe TRBD1 (5 bases). CDR1 is SGHAT and CDR2 is FQNNGV in the germline V gene. This CDR3 region has 16 residues. V dropped 3 bases and J dropped 3 bases, with 18 bases sitting between them. Here the CDR3 reads CASSFRHWEGDYEQYF. CDR3 DNA: TGTGCCAGCAGCTTCCGACATTGGGAAGGGGACTACGAGCAGTACTTC.

The V gene is TRBV5-1, the J gene TRBJ1-2, with TRBD1 as a possible D gene (6 bases). Trimming cost V 3 bases and J 1 base, with 10 bases left between them. Germline V gives CDR1 SGHRS, CDR2 YFSETQ. The CDR3 covers 14 residues. CDR3 in DNA: TGCGCCAGCAGCTCCGGACAGCTTAACTATGGCTACACCTTC. Translating gives CASSSGQLNYGYTF.

The J gene is TRBJ1-3, the V gene TRBV7-6, with D perhaps matching TRBD1 (5 bases). Germline CDR1 is SGHVS and CDR2 is FNYEAQ. The CDR3 contains 16 residues. V was shortened by 4 bases and J by 4 bases, with 17 bases between the two germline ends. The CDR3 loop reads CASSSGTLLGGNTIYF. DNA for the CDR3: TGTGCCAGCAGCTCCGGGACTCTTTTGGGGGGAAACACCATATATTTT. The full variable domain, completed using reference TRBV7-6 and TRBJ1-3, is GAGVSQSPRYKVTKRGQDVALRCDPISGHVSLYWYRQALGQGPEFLTYFNYEAQQDKSGLPNDRFSAERPEGSISTLTIQRTEQRDSAMYRCASSSGTLLGGNTIYFGEGSWLTVV.

This rearrangement joins TRBV6-4 to TRBJ2-2; D is uncertain. Germline lookup yields CDR1 MRHNA and CDR2 SNTAGT. CDR3 length equals 12 residues. Trimming took off 1 base at V and 7 bases at J, with 4 bases between the two ends. CDR3 in amino acids: CASSDFGGELFF. CDR3 DNA: TGTGCCAGCAGTGACTTCGGCGGGGAGCTGTTTTTT.

This chain connects TRBV7-9 to TRBJ2-1; D may be TRBD2 (7 bases). CDR3 length: 17 amino acids. V was trimmed by 5 bases and J by 0 bases, leaving 17 bases between them. Germline CDR1 SEHNR, CDR2 FQNEAQ (reference sequence). The CDR3 sequence is CASSLLGGGVSYNEQFF. The CDR3 nucleotides are TGTGCCAGCAGCCTACTGGGCGGGGGCGTCTCCTACAATGAGCAGTTCTTC. Complete variable domain (other parts from reference TRBV7-9 and TRBJ2-1): DTGVSQNPRHKITKRGQNVTFRCDPISEHNRLYWYRQTLGQGPEFLTYFQNEAQLEKSRLLSDRFSAERPKGSFSTLEIQRTEQGDSAMYLCASSLLGGGVSYNEQFFGPGTRLTVL.

This chain uses TRBV30 with TRBJ2-7; possible D gene TRBD1, 5 bases. Deletions cut 2 bases from V and 6 bases from J, with 14 bases between. The CDR3 is 13 residues long. The germline CDR1 and CDR2 sequences are GTSNPN and SVGIG (reference sequence). The CDR3 is CAWSLGDSREQYF. The CDR3 DNA reads TGTGCCTGGAGTTTAGGGGATTCGCGCGAGCAGTACTTC.

This clone was recorded a few times. The V call is TRBV7-6, the J call TRBJ2-2; TRBD2 matches 7 bases. From germline, CDR1 is SGHVS and CDR2 FNYEAQ. V shed 5 bases, J shed 6 bases, and the junction held 12 bases outside the gene matches. The CDR3 consists of 16 residues. CDR3 protein: CASSLVGTIGPGELFF. In nucleotides, the CDR3 is TGTGCCAGCAGCCTCGTCGGGACTATTGGGCCCGGGGAGCTGTTTTTT. Variable domain in full (rest from reference TRBV7-6 and TRBJ2-2): GAGVSQSPRYKVTKRGQDVALRCDPISGHVSLYWYRQALGQGPEFLTYFNYEAQQDKSGLPNDRFSAERPEGSISTLTIQRTEQRDSAMYRCASSLVGTIGPGELFFGEGSRLTVL.

The gene calls are TRBV19 and TRBJ2-1, with TRBD1 matching over 8 bases. Trimming cost V 3 bases and J 3 bases; bases outside gene matches: 4. Germline lookup yields CDR1 LNHDA and CDR2 SQIVND (reference sequence). The length of the CDR3 is 15 residues. CDR3 sequence reads: CASSITGTGYNEQFF. In DNA form, the CDR3 reads TGTGCCAGTAGTATTACCGGGACAGGCTACAATGAGCAGTTCTTC.

V is TRBV7-6 and J is TRBJ1-1; D gene unclear. Trimming left V 4 bases short and J 6 bases short, with 6 bases between. Germline CDR1 SGHVS, CDR2 FNYEAQ. There are 11 residues in the CDR3. The chain's CDR3 is CASSYGAEAFF. CDR3 nucleotide sequence: TGTGCCAGCAGCTACGGTGCTGAAGCTTTCTTT.

On this clone: With a far larger clone one base away, a read error is the likely cause. V and J are TRBV13 and TRBJ1-1; D call uncertain. Germline loops: CDR1 PRHDT, CDR2 FYEKMQ (reference sequence). This CDR3 region has 15 residues. Trimming took 3 bases from V and 3 from J, leaving 14 bases between them. CDR3 nucleotide sequence: TGTGCCAGCAGCTTGCTTAATCAGCCAGACACTGAAGCTTTCTTT. It is translated as CASSLLNQPDTEAFF.

The V call is TRBV27, the J call TRBJ2-3; 7 bases align to TRBD1. The CDR3 covers 16 residues. V trimming: 1 base; J trimming: 2 bases; junction bases outside the gene matches: 6. Germline V gene data show CDR1 as MNHEY and CDR2 as SMNVEV (reference sequence). Here the CDR3 DNA reads TGTGCCAGCAGTTTATTGGGACAGCTTAACACAGATACGCAGTATTTT. Translated: CASSLLGQLNTDTQYF.

The V and J genes are TRBV29-1 and TRBJ1-1, with 8 bases identical to TRBD1. The ends lost 3 bases at V and 6 bases at J; junction bases unmatched: 6. The CDR3 length is 13 residues. CDR1 and CDR2 from the germline V gene are SQVTM and ANQGSEA. This chain's CDR3 is CSVDGQTGAEAFF. For the CDR3, the DNA is TGCAGCGTTGATGGACAGACAGGGGCTGAAGCTTTCTTT.

The J gene is TRBJ1-5, the V gene TRBV18; 8 bases are shared with TRBD1. Germline V gene sequence: CDR1 KGHSH, CDR2 LQKENI. The ends lost 3 bases at V and 11 bases at J; junction bases unmatched: 6. CDR3 length equals 13 residues. CDR3 in amino acids: CASSPTGEEAQHF. CDR3 bases: TGTGCCAGCTCACCGACAGGGGAGGAGGCCCAGCATTTT.

The rearrangement links TRBV29-1 to TRBJ2-7, with 9 bases that match TRBD2. J lost 3 bases, V lost 6 bases, and 3 bases had no gene match. Germline V CDR1 and CDR2: SQVTM, ANQGSEA. The CDR3 totals 12 residues. CDR3 sequence: CSVVTSGYEQYF. The CDR3 nucleotides read TGCAGCGTAGTGACTAGCGGCTACGAGCAGTACTTC.

V is TRBV5-1 and J is TRBJ1-2; maybe TRBD1 (5 bases). Per germline, CDR1 SGHRS and CDR2 YFSETQ. V dropped 3 bases and J dropped 5 bases, with 17 bases sitting between them. The CDR3 is 15 residues long. CDR3 DNA: TGCGCCAGCAGCTACGGGACGGAGAAGTGGTATGGCTACACCTTC. Its translation is CASSYGTEKWYGYTF.